One and the same sample provided the 12 T cell receptor beta chains below, sequenced in a study of blood T cell repertoires in COVID-19. Assay: immunoSEQ multiplex PCR; the TCRdb copy retains only in-frame clones and omits some. Here the sample spans around 130,000 clones, around 89% being singletons. Sequencing was done on a sample of peripheral blood. All receptors derive from a man aged 45-65 years with active or convalescent COVID-19.

The CDR3 region has the DNA TGTGCCTGGGCGACAGGGGGAGAGAATGAAAAACTGTTTTTT. This gives the protein CAWATGGENEKLFF. This chain uses TRBV30 with TRBJ1-4, with TRBD1 matching over 9 bases. The CDR3 is made up of 14 amino acids. J was trimmed by 5 bases and V by 5 bases; bases with no gene match: 6. CDR1 is GTSNPN and CDR2 is SVGIG in the germline V gene (reference sequence).

The V and J genes are TRBV5-6 and TRBJ2-7, with D perhaps matching TRBD1 (5 bases). The CDR3 extends over 14 amino acids. The germline V gene has CDR1 SGHDT and CDR2 YYEEEE. V was pared by 0 bases and J by 3 bases, with 10 bases between. CDR3 coding DNA: TGTGCCAGCAGCTTGGAGGGGTTTGTCTACGAGCAGTACTTC. Protein product: CASSLEGFVYEQYF.

The chain recombines TRBV2 with TRBJ2-5; 7 bases align to TRBD2. This CDR3 comprises 13 residues. Germline CDR1 and CDR2: SNHLY and FYNNEI. Trimming cost V 7 bases and J 1 base; bases outside gene matches: 3. The chain's CDR3 is CASTGEGQETQYF. The CDR3 nucleotides are TGTGCCAGCACGGGGGAGGGCCAAGAGACCCAGTACTTC. Drawing the rest from reference TRBV2 and TRBJ2-5, the complete variable domain is EPEVTQTPSHQVTQMGQEVILRCVPISNHLYFYWYRQILGQKVEFLVSFYNNEISEKSEIFDDQFSVERPDGSNFTLKIRSTKLEDSAMYFCASTGEGQETQYFGPGTRLLVL.

The chain has TRBV3-1 (or the pseudogene TRBV3-2) and TRBJ2-7, with 8 bases matching TRBD2. The CDR3 is 15 residues long. After removal of 6 bases from V and 4 bases from J, the junction contained 11 bases not matched to a gene. Germline values: CDR1 LGHDT, CDR2 YNNKEL (reference sequence). This CDR3 reads CASSGTGGRGYEQYF. The DNA of the CDR3 is TGTGCCAGCAGTGGGACGGGAGGGCGAGGATACGAGCAGTACTTC.

The chain is built from TRBV10-1 and TRBJ2-2; weak D call: TRBD2 (6 bases). The germline V and J ends were trimmed by 2 bases and 4 bases, with 8 bases remaining between them. Looked up from germline, CDR1 is WNHNN and CDR2 is SYGVQD (reference sequence). This CDR3 has 14 amino acids. CDR3 DNA sequence: TGCGCCAGCAGTGAGAGGAGGGGCACCGGGGAGCTGTTTTTT. This encodes CASSERRGTGELFF.

The chain combines TRBV19 with TRBJ2-2, with 7 bases that match TRBD2. The V gene end was trimmed by 2 bases and the J gene end by 5 bases; junction bases not matched to a gene: 5. Germline-derived CDR1 and CDR2 are LNHDA and SQIVND (reference sequence). There are 15 residues in the CDR3. Written as DNA, the CDR3 is TGTGCCAGTAGTATATATGGGAGGGCGACCGGGGAGCTGTTTTTT. This translates into CASSIYGRATGELFF.

The V call is TRBV6-5, the J call TRBJ2-5, with 8 nucleotides matching TRBD1. CDR1 and CDR2 from the germline V gene are MNHEY and SVGAGI. J was trimmed by 7 bases and V by 2 bases; bases with no gene match: 9. The CDR3 contains 15 residues. CDR3 protein: CASSYLAGGGVTQYF. CDR3 bases: TGTGCCAGCAGTTACCTGGCAGGGGGCGGTGTGACCCAGTACTTC.

The chain recombines TRBV28 with TRBJ1-2; 10 bases are shared with TRBD1. The CDR3 has 15 amino acids. The V gene's germline CDR1 is MDHEN and CDR2 SYDVKM. The V gene end was trimmed by 6 bases and the J gene end by 7 bases; junction bases not matched to a gene: 11. CDR3 sequence (DNA): TGTGCCAGCAGAGCGTCCGGACAGGGGGAACGTGGCTACACCTTC. Protein: CASRASGQGERGYTF.

This chain uses TRBV29-1 with TRBJ1-4; D is uncertain. Germline assignment: CDR1 SQVTM and CDR2 ANQGSEA. CDR3 length: 10 residues. The ends were cut back, 5 bases at V and 10 bases at J, with 8 bases in the middle. The CDR3 loop reads CSVREGKLFF. CDR3 DNA sequence: TGCAGCGTTCGGGAGGGAAAACTGTTTTTT.

The chain recombines TRBV5-6 with TRBJ1-5; D gene unclear. The CDR3 extends over 15 amino acids. Germline V gene sequence: CDR1 SGHDT, CDR2 YYEEEE. The germline V and J ends were trimmed by 0 bases and 7 bases, with 14 bases remaining between them. The CDR3 protein is CASSLERRPGQPQHF. The CDR3 DNA reads as TGTGCCAGCAGCTTGGAGAGGCGCCCGGGGCAGCCCCAGCATTTT.

J is TRBJ2-5 and V is TRBV7-8; no clear D gene. V gave up 2 bases and J gave up 1 base, with 5 bases separating them. From germline, CDR1 is SGHVS and CDR2 FQNEAQ. This CDR3 contains 13 residues. CDR3 region: CASSLFIQETQYF. CDR3 coding DNA: TGTGCCAGCAGCTTATTCATCCAAGAGACCCAGTACTTC.

There are a few counts of this clone. The rearrangement links TRBV30 to TRBJ2-1; 14 positions match TRBD2. The trim removed 5 bases at V and 6 bases at J, leaving 6 bases unmatched. The length of the CDR3 is 15 residues. Germline CDR1 is GTSNPN and CDR2 is SVGIG (reference sequence). CDR3 DNA sequence: TGTGCCTGGTCGGGACTAGCGGGAGTAATCAATGAGCAGTTCTTC. Translating it yields CAWSGLAGVINEQFF.